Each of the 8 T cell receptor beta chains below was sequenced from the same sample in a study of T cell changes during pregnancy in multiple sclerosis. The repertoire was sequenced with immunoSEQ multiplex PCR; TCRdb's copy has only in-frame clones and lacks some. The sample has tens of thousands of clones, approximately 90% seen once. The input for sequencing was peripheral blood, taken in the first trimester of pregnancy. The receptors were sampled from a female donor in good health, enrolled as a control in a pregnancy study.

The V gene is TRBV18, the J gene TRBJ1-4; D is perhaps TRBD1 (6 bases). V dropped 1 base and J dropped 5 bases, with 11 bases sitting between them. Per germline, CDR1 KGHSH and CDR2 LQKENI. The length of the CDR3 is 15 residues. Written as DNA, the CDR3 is TGTGCCAGCTCACCACTCGCAGGGGAGAATGAAAAACTGTTTTTT. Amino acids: CASSPLAGENEKLFF.

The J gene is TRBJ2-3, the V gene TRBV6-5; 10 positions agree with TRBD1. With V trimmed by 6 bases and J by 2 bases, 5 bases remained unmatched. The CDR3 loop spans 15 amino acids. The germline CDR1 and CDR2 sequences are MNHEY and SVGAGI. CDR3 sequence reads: CASSPGTGATDTQYF. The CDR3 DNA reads TGTGCCAGCAGCCCCGGGACAGGGGCCACAGATACGCAGTATTTT.

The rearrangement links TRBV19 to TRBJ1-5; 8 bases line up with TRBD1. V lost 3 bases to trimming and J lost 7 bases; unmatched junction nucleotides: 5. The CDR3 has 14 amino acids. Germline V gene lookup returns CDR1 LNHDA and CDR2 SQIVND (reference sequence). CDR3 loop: CASSIRGQWQPQHF. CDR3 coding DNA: TGTGCCAGTAGTATCAGGGGGCAGTGGCAGCCCCAGCATTTT.

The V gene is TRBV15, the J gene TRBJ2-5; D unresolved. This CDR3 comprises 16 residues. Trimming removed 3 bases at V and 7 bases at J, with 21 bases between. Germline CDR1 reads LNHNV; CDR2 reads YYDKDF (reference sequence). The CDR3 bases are TGTGCCACCAGCAGGGTGCCCAGTGAGGCGGTGGGGACCCAGTACTTC. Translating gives CATSRVPSEAVGTQYF.

The CDR3 region is CASTTSSYNEQFF. The CDR3 DNA reads as TGTGCCAGTACCACGAGCTCCTACAATGAGCAGTTCTTC. V usage is TRBV19 and J usage is TRBJ2-1; D call uncertain. Trimming left V 7 bases short and J 0 bases short, with 7 bases between. CDR1 is LNHDA and CDR2 is SQIVND in the germline V gene (reference sequence). The CDR3 contains 13 residues. Full variable domain (outside the CDR3, taken from reference TRBV19 and TRBJ2-1): DGGITQSPKYLFRKEGQNVTLSCEQNLNHDAMYWYRQDPGQGLRLIYYSQIVNDFQKGDIAEGYSVSREKKESFPLTVTSAQKNPTAFYLCASTTSSYNEQFFGPGTRLTVL.

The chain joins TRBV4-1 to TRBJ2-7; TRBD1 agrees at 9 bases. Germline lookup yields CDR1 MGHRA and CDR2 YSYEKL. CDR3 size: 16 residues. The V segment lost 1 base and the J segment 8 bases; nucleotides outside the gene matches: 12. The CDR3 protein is CASSQVGDRVHGQQYF. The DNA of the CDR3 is TGCGCCAGCAGCCAAGTGGGGGACAGGGTGCACGGCCAGCAGTACTTC.

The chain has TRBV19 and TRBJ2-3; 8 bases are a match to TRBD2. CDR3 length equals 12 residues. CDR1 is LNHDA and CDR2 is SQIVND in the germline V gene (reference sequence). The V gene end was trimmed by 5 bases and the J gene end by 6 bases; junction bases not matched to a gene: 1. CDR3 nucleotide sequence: TGTGCCAGTAGTCAGCGGGGGGATACGCAGTATTTT. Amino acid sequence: CASSQRGDTQYF.

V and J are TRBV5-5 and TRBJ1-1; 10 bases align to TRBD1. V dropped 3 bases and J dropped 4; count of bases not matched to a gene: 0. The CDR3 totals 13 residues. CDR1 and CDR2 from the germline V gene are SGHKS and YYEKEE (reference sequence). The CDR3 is CASSWTGGTEAFF. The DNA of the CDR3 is TGTGCCAGCAGCTGGACAGGGGGCACTGAAGCTTTCTTT.